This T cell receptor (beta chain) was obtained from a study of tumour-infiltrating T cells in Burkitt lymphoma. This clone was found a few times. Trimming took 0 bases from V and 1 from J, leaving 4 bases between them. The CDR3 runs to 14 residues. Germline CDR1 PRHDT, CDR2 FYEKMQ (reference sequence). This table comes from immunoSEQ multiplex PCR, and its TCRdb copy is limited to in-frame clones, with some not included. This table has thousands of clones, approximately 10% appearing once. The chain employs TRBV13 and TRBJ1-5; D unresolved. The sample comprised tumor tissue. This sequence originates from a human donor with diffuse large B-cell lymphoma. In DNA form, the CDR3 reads TGTGCCAGCAGCTTAGGGTCAAGCAATCAGCCCCAGCATTTT. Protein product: CASSLGSSNQPQHF.